This T cell receptor (beta chain) came from a study of cytomegalovirus exposure and HLA in healthy donors. A single count supports this clone. CDR3 size: 11 residues. Looked up from germline, CDR1 is MNHEY and CDR2 is SVGAGI. V gave up 2 bases and J gave up 7 bases, with 3 bases separating them. Here immunoSEQ multiplex PCR was the method, and the copy in TCRdb shows in-frame clones only, minus some. There are roughly 130,000 clones in the sample; more than 70% occur only once, and 1.4% to 1.5% lies in the top ten. The clonotype was recovered from a man in his thirties or forties in good health and CMV-seronegative. The rearrangement uses TRBV6-5 and TRBJ2-1; no definite D call. Sequencing was carried out using PBMCs. CDR3 DNA: TGTGCCAGCAGTTACGCGAATGAGCAGTTCTTC. As protein: CASSYANEQFF.